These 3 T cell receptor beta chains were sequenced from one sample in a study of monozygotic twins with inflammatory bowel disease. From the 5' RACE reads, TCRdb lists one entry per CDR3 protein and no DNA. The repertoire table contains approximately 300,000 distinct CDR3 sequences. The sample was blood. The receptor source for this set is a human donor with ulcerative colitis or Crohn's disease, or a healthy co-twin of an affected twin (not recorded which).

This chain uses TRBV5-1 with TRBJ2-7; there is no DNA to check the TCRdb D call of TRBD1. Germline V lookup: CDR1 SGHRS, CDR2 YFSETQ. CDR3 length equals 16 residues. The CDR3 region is CASSAIWTGGLDEQYF.

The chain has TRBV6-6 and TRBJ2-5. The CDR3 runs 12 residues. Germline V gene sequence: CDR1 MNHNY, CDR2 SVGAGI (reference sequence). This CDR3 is CASSGVQETQYF.

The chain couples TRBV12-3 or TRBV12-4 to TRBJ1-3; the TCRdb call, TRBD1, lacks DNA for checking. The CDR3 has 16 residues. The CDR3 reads CASIAARTGNGNTIYF.